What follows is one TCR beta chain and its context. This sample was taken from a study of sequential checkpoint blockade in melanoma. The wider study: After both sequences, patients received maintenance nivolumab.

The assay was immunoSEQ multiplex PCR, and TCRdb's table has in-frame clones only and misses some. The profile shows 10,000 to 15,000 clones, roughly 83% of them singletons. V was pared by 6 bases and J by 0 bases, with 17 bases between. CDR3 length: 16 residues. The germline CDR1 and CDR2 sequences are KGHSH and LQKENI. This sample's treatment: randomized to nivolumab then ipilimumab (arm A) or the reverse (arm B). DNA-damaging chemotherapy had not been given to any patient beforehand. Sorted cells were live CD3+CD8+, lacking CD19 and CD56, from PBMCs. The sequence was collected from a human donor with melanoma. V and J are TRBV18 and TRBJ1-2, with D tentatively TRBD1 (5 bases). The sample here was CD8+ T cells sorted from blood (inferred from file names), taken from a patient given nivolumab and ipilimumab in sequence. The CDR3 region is CASSLDSFPTNYGYTF. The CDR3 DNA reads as TGTGCCAGCTCCCTTGACAGTTTCCCTACTAACTATGGCTACACCTTC.